The 20 T cell receptor beta chains given below trace back to one sample, sequenced in a study of cytomegalovirus exposure and HLA in healthy donors. Researchers ran the PCR with 60 Vbeta and 13 Jbeta primers. TCRdb keeps only in-frame clones here, not all; method: immunoSEQ multiplex PCR. The data contain about 120,000 clones, over 70% of them seen just once; the ten biggest clones take up 7.5% to 9.5%. Sequenced material: PBMCs. These receptors were obtained from a female donor in good health and CMV-seropositive.

V is TRBV6-5 and J is TRBJ1-5; 8 bases align to TRBD1. This CDR3 has 14 amino acids. Unmatched junction bases numbered 6, after V lost 5 bases and J lost 6 bases. Germline V gene data show CDR1 as MNHEY and CDR2 as SVGAGI. CDR3 nucleotides: TGTGCCAGCAGTCCAGCCAGGGGGCTTCAGCCCCAGCATTTT. Its translation: CASSPARGLQPQHF.

The chain couples TRBV14 to TRBJ2-3; no reliable D call. Per germline, CDR1 SGHDN and CDR2 FVKESK. V was pared by 4 bases and J by 3 bases, with 5 bases between. This CDR3 has 12 amino acids. The CDR3 reads CASSLSTDTQYF. The DNA of the CDR3 is TGTGCCAGCAGCCTTTCAACAGATACGCAGTATTTT.

The chain is built from TRBV7-2 and TRBJ2-7; D is uncertain. Trimming took off 0 bases at V and 0 bases at J, with 9 bases between the two ends. Germline CDR1 SGHTA, CDR2 FQGNSA. The CDR3 length is 15 residues. Written as DNA, the CDR3 is TGTGCCAGCAGCTTAGCGCCAGCGAGCTCCTACGAGCAGTACTTC. Protein product: CASSLAPASSYEQYF.

The chain links TRBV7-2 to TRBJ1-5; D is possibly TRBD1 (5 bases). The CDR3 is 15 residues long. CDR1 and CDR2 (germline): SGHTA, FQGNSA. V was trimmed by 2 bases and J by 1 base, leaving 9 bases between them. The CDR3 region has the DNA TGTGCCAGCAGCTTAAAAGGGGAAAGCAATCAGCCCCAGCATTTT. It encodes CASSLKGESNQPQHF. Looking up the rest from reference TRBV7-2 and TRBJ1-5 gives the full variable domain: GAGVSQSPSNKVTEKGKDVELRCDPISGHTALYWYRQSLGQGLEFLIYFQGNSAPDKSGLPSDRFSAERTGGSVSTLTIQRTQQEDSAVYLCASSLKGESNQPQHFGDGTRLSIL.

The sample holds a few counts of this clone. This chain uses TRBV27 with TRBJ2-7, with 10 bases aligning to TRBD1. In germline, CDR1 is MNHEY, CDR2 SMNVEV (reference sequence). J gave up 2 bases and V 5 bases, and 6 bases lay outside the gene matches. This CDR3 spans 15 amino acids. CDR3 coding DNA: TGTGCCAGCAGTCAACGGGGACAGGGGCCCTACGAGCAGTACTTC. Translation gives CASSQRGQGPYEQYF.

This rearrangement joins TRBV7-9 to TRBJ1-2; D unresolved. Germline CDR1 reads SEHNR; CDR2 reads FQNEAQ (reference sequence). V gave up 5 bases and J gave up 1 base, with 14 bases separating them. The CDR3 runs 15 residues. The DNA of the CDR3 is TGTGCCAGCAGCCCGGAGAGAGATTTTAACTATGGCTACACCTTC. Its protein is CASSPERDFNYGYTF.

This rearrangement joins TRBV5-1 to TRBJ1-1; D might be TRBD1 (6 bases). The CDR3 is made up of 15 amino acids. Germline CDR1 reads SGHRS; CDR2 reads YFSETQ. The germline V and J ends were trimmed by 4 bases and 1 base, with 14 bases remaining between them. CDR3 sequence: CASSPAQGSNTEAFF. As DNA, the CDR3 is TGCGCCAGCAGCCCGGCCCAGGGGTCGAACACTGAAGCTTTCTTT.

Of note for this clone: The junction departs from the called germline gene at one end, perhaps through a read error. The rearrangement joins TRBV7-9 to TRBJ1-1, with unresolved D. The germline gives CDR1 SEHNR, CDR2 FQNEAQ (reference sequence). This CDR3 spans 12 amino acids. DNA of the CDR3: TGTTCCAGCAGCTTATCGGGTTCTGAAGCTTTCTTT. Translation: CSSSLSGSEAFF.

The chain recombines TRBV18 with TRBJ2-7; TRBD1 might be the D (6 bases). The germline CDR1 and CDR2 sequences are KGHSH and LQKENI. This CDR3 comprises 13 residues. V lost 5 bases and J lost 4, with 12 bases in between. In DNA form, the CDR3 reads TGTGCCAGCTCAAGGGGACAACCATACGAGCAGTACTTC. It codes for CASSRGQPYEQYF. Full variable domain (remainder filled in from reference TRBV18 and TRBJ2-7): NAGVMQNPRHLVRRRGQEARLRCSPMKGHSHVYWYRQLPEEGLKFMVYLQKENIIDESGMPKERFSAEFPKEGPSILRIQQVVRGDSAAYFCASSRGQPYEQYFGPGTRLTVT.

The table lists this clone with a count of one. The rearrangement uses TRBV25-1 and TRBJ1-2, with D perhaps TRBD1 (5 bases). Deletions cut 2 bases from V and 6 bases from J, with 10 bases between. Germline CDR1 is MGHDK and CDR2 is SYGVNS. CDR3 length equals 13 residues. In DNA, the CDR3 is TGTGCCAGCAGTGAACGGGGGGTGGATGGCTACACCTTC. It encodes CASSERGVDGYTF.

The gene calls are TRBV19 and TRBJ2-5; 7 bases are a match to TRBD1. V was clipped by 4 bases and J by 2 bases; unmatched bases: 7. The CDR3 totals 15 residues. Per germline, CDR1 LNHDA and CDR2 SQIVND (reference sequence). CDR3 coding DNA: TGTGCCAGTAGTAAGCACTCGGGACAGCAAGAGACCCAGTACTTC. It translates to CASSKHSGQQETQYF.

This sequence joins TRBV7-2 and TRBJ2-7; 15 bases line up with TRBD2. Germline lookup yields CDR1 SGHTA and CDR2 FQGNSA. Germline trimming cut 1 base from V and 6 bases from J; bases unmatched to any gene: 4. The CDR3 loop spans 16 amino acids. The CDR3 DNA sequence: TGTGCCAGCAGCTTAGAGGGACTAGCGGGGGGTACCGAGCAGTACTTC. It specifies CASSLEGLAGGTEQYF.

Note on this clone: A read error may account for a junction end that differs from germline. The chain combines TRBV7-7 with TRBJ2-2; 9 nucleotides align to TRBD1. This CDR3 has 15 amino acids. Germline lookup yields CDR1 SSHAT and CDR2 FNYEAQ (reference sequence). As DNA, the CDR3 is TGTGCTAGCAGCACCCGGACAGGGGCGAGCGGGGAGCTGTTTTTT. As protein: CASSTRTGASGELFF.

This clone was observed a few times. The chain links TRBV6-5 to TRBJ1-2; D may be TRBD1 (5 bases). The V end was cut by 2 bases, the J end by 1 base, with 8 bases between. CDR3 length equals 14 residues. The germline gives CDR1 MNHEY, CDR2 SVGAGI. The CDR3 region has the DNA TGTGCCAGCAGTTACGACAGCTTTAACTATGGCTACACCTTC. Translated, it gives CASSYDSFNYGYTF.

This clone showed up just a few times. This sequence joins TRBV29-1 and TRBJ1-1, with 9 bases aligning to TRBD1. V lost 7 bases, J lost 0 bases, and 12 bases stayed unmatched. Germline V gives CDR1 SQVTM, CDR2 ANQGSEA. The CDR3 covers 16 residues. CDR3 sequence reads: CSAVGWTGAMNTEAFF. CDR3 coding DNA: TGCAGCGCAGTGGGGTGGACAGGGGCCATGAACACTGAAGCTTTCTTT.

The V gene is TRBV5-1, the J gene TRBJ1-1; possible D gene TRBD1, 6 bases. The CDR3 spans 14 residues. V dropped 4 bases and J dropped 1 base, with 11 bases sitting between them. The germline CDR1 and CDR2 sequences are SGHRS and YFSETQ. The CDR3 spells CASSLQGQNTEAFF. CDR3 in DNA: TGCGCCAGCAGCCTCCAGGGGCAGAACACTGAAGCTTTCTTT.

V usage is TRBV28 and J usage is TRBJ1-1; no definite D call. Looked up from germline, CDR1 is MDHEN and CDR2 is SYDVKM. The CDR3 is 15 residues long. Deletions cut 2 bases from V and 1 base from J, with 11 bases between. The CDR3 loop is CASSLGGSRNTEAFF. Here the CDR3 DNA reads TGTGCCAGCAGTTTAGGAGGGAGTCGGAACACTGAAGCTTTCTTT.

The rearrangement uses TRBV7-3 and TRBJ2-1, with 7 bases lining up with TRBD2. Germline V lookup: CDR1 SGHTA, CDR2 FQGTGA. The CDR3 has 18 amino acids. The V gene end was trimmed by 3 bases and the J gene end by 5 bases; junction bases not matched to a gene: 16. CDR3 residues: CASSFVGGFSGQNNEQFF. For the CDR3, the DNA is TGTGCCAGCAGCTTCGTCGGGGGGTTCAGCGGACAAAACAATGAGCAGTTCTTC.

The chain couples TRBV6-5 to TRBJ1-2; possible D gene TRBD1, 5 bases. The CDR3 has 12 amino acids. Per the germline V gene, CDR1 is MNHEY and CDR2 is SVGAGI. Trimming removed 5 bases at V and 7 bases at J, with 11 bases between. CDR3 region: CASSEQGGGYTF. The DNA of the CDR3 is TGTGCCAGCAGTGAGCAGGGCGGTGGCTACACCTTC.

The chain is built from TRBV9 and TRBJ1-6; 8 nucleotides align to TRBD1. The germline V gene encodes CDR1 SGDLS and CDR2 YYNGEE. The J segment lost 5 bases and the V segment lost 4 bases, leaving 2 bases of the junction unmatched. The CDR3 covers 14 residues. The CDR3 DNA reads TGTGCCAGCAGCCGGACAGGGAATAATTCACCCCTCCACTTT. Encoded protein: CASSRTGNNSPLHF.